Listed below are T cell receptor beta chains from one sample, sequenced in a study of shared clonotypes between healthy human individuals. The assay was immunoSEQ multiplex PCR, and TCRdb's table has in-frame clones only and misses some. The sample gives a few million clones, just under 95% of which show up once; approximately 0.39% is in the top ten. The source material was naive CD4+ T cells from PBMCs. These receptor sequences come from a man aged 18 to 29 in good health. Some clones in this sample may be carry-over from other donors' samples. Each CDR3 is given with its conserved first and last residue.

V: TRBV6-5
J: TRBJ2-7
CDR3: CASSYNSAGEDF

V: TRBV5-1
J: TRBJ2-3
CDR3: CASSFTGPDTQYF

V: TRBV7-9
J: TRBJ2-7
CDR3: CASSLGGDRVHEQYF

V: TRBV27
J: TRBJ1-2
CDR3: CASRRAQLGYGYTF

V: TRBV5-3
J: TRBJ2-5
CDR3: CARSQERGAKETQYF

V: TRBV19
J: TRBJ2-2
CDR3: CASRRLAGASTGELFF

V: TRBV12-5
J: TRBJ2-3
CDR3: CASGLSNTDTQYF

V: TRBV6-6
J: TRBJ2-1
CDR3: CASSYSLAGVHEQFF

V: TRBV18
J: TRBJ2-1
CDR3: CASSQTGVTEQFF

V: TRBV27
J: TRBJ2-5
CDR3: CASSPRTGGMTQYF

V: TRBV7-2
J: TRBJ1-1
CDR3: CASSQNRGTEAFF

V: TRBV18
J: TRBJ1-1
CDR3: CASSPQDSPLMNTEAFF

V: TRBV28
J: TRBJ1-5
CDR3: CASSLTAGDQPQHF

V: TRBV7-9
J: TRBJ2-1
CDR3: CASSLTTASSYNEQFF

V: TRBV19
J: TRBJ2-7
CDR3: CASRASGSRYEQYF

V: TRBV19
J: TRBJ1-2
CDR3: CASSIERGSSYTF

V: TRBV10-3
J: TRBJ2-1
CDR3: CAISATGAEYEQFF

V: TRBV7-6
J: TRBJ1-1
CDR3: CASSLLRLIRDTEAFF

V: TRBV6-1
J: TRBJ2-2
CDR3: CASSEVRDTGELFF

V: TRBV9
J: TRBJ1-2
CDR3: CASSATANYGYTF

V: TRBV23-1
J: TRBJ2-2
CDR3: CASSQWGTGELFF

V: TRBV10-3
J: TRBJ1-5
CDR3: CAISVQYNNQPQHF

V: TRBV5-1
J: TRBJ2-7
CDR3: CASSLGGSSDEQYF

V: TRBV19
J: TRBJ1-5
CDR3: CASSIGPGRGYQPQHF

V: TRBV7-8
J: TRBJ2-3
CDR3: CASSLAGTTSTQYF

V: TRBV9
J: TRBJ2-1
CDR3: CASSLQVSSYNEQFF

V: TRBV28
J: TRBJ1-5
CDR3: CASSSVTPSNQPQHF

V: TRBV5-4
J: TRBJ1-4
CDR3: CASSYSGQENEKLFF

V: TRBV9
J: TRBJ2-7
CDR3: CASSVSPSRAEQYF

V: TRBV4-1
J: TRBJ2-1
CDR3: CASSLGGWGNEQFF

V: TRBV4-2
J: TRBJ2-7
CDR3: CASSQDRAGGYEQYF

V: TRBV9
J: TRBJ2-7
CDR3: CASSVSAPTDYEQYF

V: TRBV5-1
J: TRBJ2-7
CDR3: CASRAGTGSYEQYF

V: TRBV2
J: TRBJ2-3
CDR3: CASSPGQVITDTQYF

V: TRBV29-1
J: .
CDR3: CSVAREGLQHEQYF

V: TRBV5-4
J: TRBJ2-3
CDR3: CASSSAAGVIDTQYF